This T cell receptor beta chain was sequenced for a study of T cells in localized non-small cell lung cancer. Study results and limitations: Adjacent uninvolved lung tissue had the highest T cell clonality, exceeding tumor.

Clones were sequenced by immunoSEQ multiplex PCR, and TCRdb holds only the in-frame ones, with some missing. In the table there are about 72,000 clones, around four fifths of which are singletons. About this clone itself: Its antigen is not known.

This CDR3 region has 16 residues. CDR1 is SGHDN, CDR2 FVKESK, per germline. Trimming took off 0 bases at V and 6 bases at J, with 15 bases between the two ends. V and J are TRBV14 and TRBJ2-1; D unresolved. Here the sequenced sample was peripheral blood, taken before any cancer treatment. The clonotype originates from a female donor aged 60 or older with stage I lung adenocarcinoma. The CDR3, as DNA: TGTGCCAGCAGCCAAGATCCATACCTAGTCATCAATGAGCAGTTCTTC. Protein sequence: CASSQDPYLVINEQFF. Full variable domain (missing parts from reference TRBV14 and TRBJ2-1): EAGVTQFPSHSVIEKGQTVTLRCDPISGHDNLYWYRRVMGKEIKFLLHFVKESKQDESGMPNNRFLAERTGGTYSTLKVQPAELEDSGVYFCASSQDPYLVINEQFFGPGTRLTVL.